One sample yielded the 9 T cell receptor beta chains listed below, sequenced in a study of OX40 agonist ivuxolimab in advanced cancers. Clones were sequenced by immunoSEQ multiplex PCR, and TCRdb holds only the in-frame ones, with some missing. The table has around 65,000 clones, more than 85% seen once. Material: CD4+ or CD8+ T cells sorted from blood, obtained in a trial of the OX40 agonist ivuxolimab. These receptors all stem from an adult with an advanced solid tumor such as melanoma, head and neck, liver or kidney cancer.

The CDR3 region has the DNA TGTGCCAGCAGCTTAGTCTCACTAGCGGGAGACAAGACCCAGTACTTC. It specifies CASSLVSLAGDKTQYF. The V gene is TRBV7-2, the J gene TRBJ2-5; TRBD2 aligns across 11 bases. With 1 base clipped from V and 6 bases from J, the junction kept 7 bases outside the gene matches. This CDR3 is built from 16 residues. Germline V lookup: CDR1 SGHTA, CDR2 FQGNSA.

The CDR3 sequence is CSVVGTNTNTGELFF. Written as DNA, the CDR3 is TGCAGCGTTGTGGGGACTAATACGAACACCGGGGAGCTGTTTTTT. The rearrangement joins TRBV29-1 to TRBJ2-2, with TRBD2 identical over 7 bases. CDR3 length: 15 residues. V was pared by 4 bases and J by 0 bases, with 5 bases of the junction left unmatched. The germline V gene encodes CDR1 SQVTM and CDR2 ANQGSEA.

The sample holds one count of this clone. V is TRBV2 and J is TRBJ2-7; no clear D. There are 14 residues in the CDR3. The ends were cut back, 2 bases at V and 0 bases at J, with 8 bases in the middle. Germline loops: CDR1 SNHLY, CDR2 FYNNEI. CDR3 in amino acids: CASSEYRVSYEQYF. In DNA form, the CDR3 reads TGTGCCAGCAGTGAATATCGGGTCTCCTACGAGCAGTACTTC.

This clone appeared a few times. The chain has TRBV5-1 and TRBJ2-6, with TRBD1 matching 12 bases. With V trimmed by 5 bases and J by 1 base, 10 bases remained unmatched. Germline assignment: CDR1 SGHRS and CDR2 YFSETQ. CDR3 length: 19 amino acids. CDR3 DNA: TGCGCCAGCAGAAATACTGCGGGACAGGGGGCGTCTGGGGCCAACGTCCTGACTTTC. Protein: CASRNTAGQGASGANVLTF.

The V gene is TRBV7-9, the J gene TRBJ1-2; 9 nucleotides align to TRBD1. The trim removed 3 bases at V and 5 bases at J, leaving 4 bases unmatched. Germline loops: CDR1 SEHNR, CDR2 FQNEAQ (reference sequence). The CDR3 is 14 amino acids. CDR3 protein: CASSLAGTGYGYTF. CDR3 nucleotide sequence: TGTGCCAGCAGCTTGGCCGGGACAGGGTATGGCTACACCTTC.

The chain employs TRBV30 and TRBJ2-1; weak D call: TRBD2 (5 bases). V gave up 8 bases and J gave up 4 bases, with 9 bases separating them. Germline CDR1 and CDR2: GTSNPN and SVGIG (reference sequence). The CDR3 totals 11 residues. CDR3 in amino acids: CARTLYNEQFF. The CDR3 DNA is TGTGCCCGGACTTTGTACAATGAGCAGTTCTTC. Together with reference TRBV30 and TRBJ2-1, the CDR3 gives the full variable domain: SQTIHQWPATLVQPVGSPLSLECTVEGTSNPNLYWYRQAAGRGLQLLFYSVGIGQISSEVPQNLSASRPQDRQFILSSKKLLLSDSGFYLCARTLYNEQFFGPGTRLTVL.

CDR3 sequence: CASSLLTSAHMNNEQFF. CDR3 bases: TGTGCCAGCAGTCTGTTGACTAGCGCGCATATGAACAATGAGCAGTTCTTC. The genes are TRBV27 and TRBJ2-1; 8 bases fit TRBD2. Per germline, CDR1 MNHEY and CDR2 SMNVEV (reference sequence). The CDR3 totals 17 residues. With 5 bases clipped from V and 5 bases from J, the junction kept 14 bases outside the gene matches.

This chain connects TRBV6-6 to TRBJ1-5; D is perhaps TRBD1 (5 bases). CDR1 MNHNY and CDR2 SVGAGI come from the germline V gene (reference sequence). The CDR3 runs 14 residues. Trimming took off 0 bases at V and 7 bases at J, with 10 bases between the two ends. The CDR3 loop reads CASSYSGERQPQHF. DNA of the CDR3: TGTGCCAGCAGTTACTCAGGGGAACGGCAGCCCCAGCATTTT.

The chain is built from TRBV5-1 and TRBJ2-5, with TRBD2 as a possible D gene (6 bases). Deletions cut 4 bases from V and 2 bases from J, with 12 bases between. This CDR3 spans 14 amino acids. Germline CDR1 reads SGHRS; CDR2 reads YFSETQ. CDR3 region: CASSQGLLQETQYF. DNA of the CDR3: TGCGCCAGCAGCCAGGGACTTCTGCAAGAGACCCAGTACTTC.